This T cell receptor beta chain was identified in a study of OX40 agonist ivuxolimab in advanced cancers. Regarding the complete study: The costimulatory receptor OX40 (CD134) was targeted by ivuxolimab, a fully human IgG2 agonistic monoclonal antibody. In the dose-escalation cohort, 75% to 90% of patients were male, and the mean age was around 65 years with a range of roughly 23 to 90. Partial responses occurred in three dose-escalation patients: two with cutaneous melanoma and one with hepatocellular carcinoma. Intravenous ivuxolimab was administered to patients every 2 weeks at six dose levels: 0.01, 0.1, 0.3, 1.5, 3 and 10 mg/kg. The point of sequencing TCRbeta in the periphery was to test whether ivuxolimab changed TCR sequence diversity and drove clonal T-cell expansion. Among the approximately 50 dose-escalation patients, approximately 20 had hepatocellular carcinoma, approximately 15 melanoma, 9 renal cell carcinoma and 9 head and neck cancer. Prior anti-PD-1, anti-PD-L1 or anti-CTLA-4 therapy was permitted, and about two fifths of dose-escalation patients had received checkpoint inhibitors. The paper covers the monotherapy dose-escalation part of the phase I ivuxolimab trial, which included N of about 50 patients.

The investigation overall reported the following: On average, CD8+ T cells showed more expanded clones than CD4+ T cells after ivuxolimab. Clonal expansion of both CD4+ and CD8+ blood T cells was observed from baseline to week 6 at doses 0.1 to 3.0 mg/kg. Low levels of normalized T-cell clonal expansion were also seen in some patients who did not respond. Antigen specificity was not determined for the clonally expanded peripheral T cells. In the 0.1-3.0 mg/kg groups, partial responders were among the patients with the lowest normalized peripheral clonal expansion, particularly in CD8+ T cells.

After removal of 4 bases from V and 7 bases from J, the junction retains 8 bases not matched to a gene. CDR1 is given as MDHEN and CDR2 as SYDVKM, both from the germline V gene. Taken from cysteine to phenylalanine, the CDR3 has 14 residues. The only DNA kept is the CDR3, 42 bases in frame from the first base. Concerning this clone itself: Which antigen it targets is not known. The record has no base qualities; no much larger clone is one base away.

For sequencing of the TCRbeta CDR3 region, genomic DNA was extracted from the sorted cells. The immunoSEQ Assay was used for sequencing of TCRbeta CDR3 regions. TCRdb mirrors the immuneACCESS table, restricted to in-frame sequences. Some clones are absent from its copies; in checked studies, under half trace to an unresolved V gene, and the reason for the others is unknown. Counted in this sample were tens of thousands of clones; roughly nine tenths of them appeared once. The ten largest clonotypes hold approximately 14% of the sample. Patients with autoimmune disease history or receiving systemic immunosuppression were excluded from the trial. Peripheral blood for TCR sequencing was collected from all dose cohorts at baseline, on cycle 4 day 1, and on cycle 7 day 1. Samples were obtained from an open-label, multicenter, first-in-human phase I dose-escalation trial of ivuxolimab. Adults with locally advanced or metastatic melanoma, renal cell, hepatocellular, or head and neck squamous cell carcinoma were enrolled in the trial. Before TCR sequencing, CD4+ T cells and CD8+ T cells were sorted from peripheral blood as separate populations.

This specimen consisted of CD4+ or CD8+ T cells sorted from blood, obtained in a trial of the OX40 agonist ivuxolimab. Here the chain combines TRBV28 and TRBJ2-5; TRBD1 fits 8 bases in the junction. The receptor comes from an adult with an advanced solid tumor such as melanoma, head and neck, liver or kidney cancer. The CDR3 reads as follows: CASSSFRGLGTQYF. The DNA sequence is as follows: TGTGCCAGCAGTTCCTTCAGGGGGCTTGGGACCCAGTACTTC.